A selection of T cell receptor beta chains follows, all from one sample in a study of OX40 agonist ivuxolimab in advanced cancers. The protocol was immunoSEQ multiplex PCR, while the TCRdb copy is restricted to in-frame clones and leaves out a portion. The sample records more than 45,000 clones, 80% to 90% being singletons. Source: CD4+ or CD8+ T cells sorted from blood, taken in a trial of the OX40 agonist ivuxolimab. Receptor source: an adult with an advanced solid tumor such as melanoma, head and neck, liver or kidney cancer. The CDR3 runs from the conserved cysteine through the conserved F or W. D genes are given only for firm matches. A row's size may be missing; if present it is once, few, many or a size class.

j_call v_call clone_size d_call cdr3_nt cdr3_aa
TRBJ2-7 TRBV29-1 NA NA TGCAGCGTAACCGACACGTACGAGCAGTACTTC CSVTDTYEQYF
TRBJ2-1 TRBV4-1 NA TRBD2 TGCGCCAGCAGCCAAGTTCTGGGAGGGAACTTCTTGAATGAGCAGTTCTTC CASSQVLGGNFLNEQFF
TRBJ2-1 TRBV4-3 NA TRBD2 TGCGCCAGCAGCCCTATGGCTCTAGCGGGGTACAATGAGCAGTTCTTC CASSPMALAGYNEQFF
TRBJ2-2 TRBV11-3 NA NA TGTGCCAGCAGCATTCAAAACACCGGGGAGCTGTTTTTT CASSIQNTGELFF
TRBJ2-3 TRBV10-3 once NA TGTGCCATCAGTGAGTCGGGGTCGGGAGATACGCAGTATTTT CAISESGSGDTQYF
TRBJ2-2 TRBV10-1 NA NA TGCGCCAGCAGTGAGTCGGGCATCGGAAAGGGCGGCACCGGGGAGCTGTTTTTT CASSESGIGKGGTGELFF
TRBJ1-4 TRBV15 few NA TGTGCCACCAGCAGAAAGAGGCAGGACAATGAAAAACTGTTTTTT CATSRKRQDNEKLFF
TRBJ1-5 TRBV4-3 NA NA TGCGCCAGCAGCCAAGATGGTCAGAGGGGACAGCCCCAGCATTTT CASSQDGQRGQPQHF
TRBJ1-2 TRBV6-5 NA TRBD1 TGTGCCAGCAGTTATCGGACAGGGGCATACTATGGCTACACCTTC CASSYRTGAYYGYTF
TRBJ1-1 TRBV28 NA NA TGTGCCAGCTACCCTTCTTGGGGTAGCAGGAACACTGAAGCTTTCTTT CASYPSWGSRNTEAFF
TRBJ2-1 TRBV28 NA NA TGTGCCAGCAGTCTCCACGTTGCCTACAATGAGCAGTTCTTC CASSLHVAYNEQFF
TRBJ2-3 TRBV11-2 NA TRBD1 TGTGCCAGCAGCACCATCAGGGGGCCCCGCACAGATACGCAGTATTTT CASSTIRGPRTDTQYF
TRBJ2-7 TRBV29-1 NA TRBD2 TGCAGCGTTGAAAGAACTAGCGGGGGTGGCTACGAGCAGTACTTC CSVERTSGGGYEQYF
TRBJ2-5 TRBV5-6 NA NA TGTGCCAGCAGCTTGGATTTAGCGAGTCAGACCCAGTACTTC CASSLDLASQTQYF
TRBJ1-5 TRBV6-1 NA NA TGTGCCAGCAGCGCGCGTGAGGGAGGAGATCAGCCCCAGCATTTT CASSAREGGDQPQHF
TRBJ2-3 TRBV10-3 NA TRBD2 TGTGCCATCAACCCGACTAGCGCTAGCACAGATACGCAGTATTTT CAINPTSASTDTQYF
TRBJ2-6 TRBV6-5 few NA TGTGCCAGCAGGGCCTCTGGGGCCAACGTCCTGACTTTC CASRASGANVLTF
TRBJ1-5 TRBV9 NA NA TGTGCCAGCAGCGTAGAGGGTTATAGCAATCAGCCCCAGCATTTT CASSVEGYSNQPQHF
TRBJ1-6 TRBV27 NA NA TGTGCCAGCAGTTTCCTCGGGTCACCCCTCCACTTT CASSFLGSPLHF
TRBJ1-1 TRBV6-1 NA NA TGTGCCAGCAGCGACTCTGGGGGCACTGAAGCTTTCTTT CASSDSGGTEAFF
TRBJ2-1 TRBV30 few NA TGTGCCTGGGCCCAGGGACTCTTGAAGGGGGGTAGGAATGAGCAGTTCTTC CAWAQGLLKGGRNEQFF
TRBJ2-2 TRBV5-8 NA TRBD2 TGTGCCAGCATCTCCGCTCGGACTAGCGAAGCCACCGGGGAGCTGTTTTTT CASISARTSEATGELFF
TRBJ2-2 TRBV5-1 NA NA TGCGCCAGCAGCTCGACCCAGGGGTATGGCACCGGGGAGCTGTTTTTT CASSSTQGYGTGELFF
TRBJ2-1 TRBV10-3 NA NA TGTGCCATCAGTGGGGTGTTAGGGGGAACAGTGGGACCCTACAATGAGCAGTTCTTC CAISGVLGGTVGPYNEQFF
TRBJ1-4 TRBV4-1 NA NA TGCGCCAGCAGCCAAAGGGGAGATGAAAAACTGTTTTTT CASSQRGDEKLFF
TRBJ2-1 TRBV6-4 NA TRBD2 TGTGCCAGCAGTGTGGTACGGACTAGCGGGAGGAACTTCGTTTTCTATGAGCAGTTCTTC CASSVVRTSGRNFVFYEQFF
TRBJ1-1 TRBV20-1 NA NA TGCAGTGCGGCAAACACTGAAGCTTTCTTT CSAANTEAFF
TRBJ1-2 TRBV2 few NA TGTGCGCGTTATGGCTACACCTTC CARYGYTF
TRBJ2-5 TRBV30 NA NA TGTGCCTGGACGACGATGGAGACCCAGTACTTC CAWTTMETQYF
TRBJ2-1 TRBV27 NA NA TGTGCCAGCAGCCTTAAGGGGCCCCTGTGGAATGAGCAGTTCTTC CASSLKGPLWNEQFF
TRBJ1-3 TRBV6-5 NA NA TGTGCCAGCAGTAACTTACCAGGGGTCTCTGGAAACACCATATATTTT CASSNLPGVSGNTIYF
TRBJ2-5 TRBV18 NA NA TGTGCCAGCTCGGTACAGCCGACCCCAGAGACCCAGTACTTC CASSVQPTPETQYF
TRBJ2-7 TRBV30 NA NA TGTGCCTGGAGTGTACACCCGGACAGACGAACTACCTACGAGCAGTACTTC CAWSVHPDRRTTYEQYF
TRBJ1-2 TRBV7-8 NA TRBD1 TGTGCCAGCAGCCAATCAATCACAGGGGTTCTGAATGGCTACACCTTC CASSQSITGVLNGYTF
TRBJ1-2 TRBV5-1 NA NA TGCGCCAGCACCCGGGGCCCAGGGATTGATGGCTACACCTTC CASTRGPGIDGYTF
TRBJ1-2 TRBV5-6 NA NA TGTGCCAGCAGCTTGGCCTCAGGGTACTATGGCTACACCTTC CASSLASGYYGYTF
TRBJ1-1 TRBV28 NA NA TGTGCCAGCAGTTCATACTTTGGGGGCACTGAAGCTTTCTTT CASSSYFGGTEAFF
TRBJ2-7 TRBV6-6 NA NA TGTGCCAGCAGTAAGACGGAGGCGTACGAGCAGTACTTC CASSKTEAYEQYF
TRBJ2-1 TRBV12-5 NA TRBD2 TGTGCTAGTGGTACCAGACTAGCGGGAGAGGACAATGAGCAGTTCTTC CASGTRLAGEDNEQFF
TRBJ2-7 TRBV9 NA NA TGTGCCAGCAGCCCTCACACCGTCCAGGAGAGCGAGCAGTACTTC CASSPHTVQESEQYF
TRBJ1-5 TRBV6-5 once NA TGTGCCAGCAGTTACTCTACGCCCAGGGCGAGTCAGCCCCAGCATTTT CASSYSTPRASQPQHF
TRBJ2-7 TRBV5-1 NA NA TGCGCCGGCTATATAAAAGAGGGTCAAGTTTACGAGCAGTACTTC CAGYIKEGQVYEQYF
TRBJ2-5 TRBV7-8 NA TRBD2 TGTGCCAGCAGCTTAGCGAGAACCACCGGGACTAGCAGCCGCCTGGAGACCCAGTACTTC CASSLARTTGTSSRLETQYF